These 21 T cell receptor beta chains were all obtained from the same sample, sequenced in a study of blood T cell repertoires in COVID-19. Produced via immunoSEQ multiplex PCR; TCRdb's table is partial and in-frame only. The table records around 300,000 clones, around nine tenths of them present only once. The sequenced sample consisted of PBMCs or T cells enriched from blood (not recorded which). All receptors come from a middle-aged woman who had recovered from COVID-19.

J is TRBJ2-1 and V is TRBV7-3; D gene unclear. Germline CDR1 and CDR2: SGHTA and FQGTGA. Trimming removed 8 bases from V and 0 bases from J, with 8 bases in between. The CDR3 runs 13 residues. The CDR3 region is CASGSNSYNEQFF. For the CDR3, the DNA is TGTGCCAGCGGTAGCAACTCCTACAATGAGCAGTTCTTC. The whole variable domain, remainder taken from reference TRBV7-3 and TRBJ2-1, is GAGVSQTPSNKVTEKGKYVELRCDPISGHTALYWYRQSLGQGPEFLIYFQGTGAADDSGLPNDRFFAVRPEGSVSTLKIQRTERGDSAVYLCASGSNSYNEQFFGPGTRLTVL.

J is TRBJ2-1 and V is TRBV7-2; 8 bases match TRBD2. Germline CDR1 is SGHTA and CDR2 is FQGNSA. V shed 2 bases, J shed 2 bases, and the junction held 5 bases outside the gene matches. The CDR3 runs 16 residues. The CDR3 protein is CASSLTGTRTYNEQFF. CDR3 bases: TGTGCCAGCAGCTTAACCGGGACTAGGACCTACAATGAGCAGTTCTTC.

The rearrangement links TRBV6-6 to TRBJ1-2; the match to TRBD1 covers 9 bases. The CDR3 runs 14 residues. Looked up from germline, CDR1 is MNHNY and CDR2 is SVGAGI (reference sequence). V dropped 5 bases and J dropped 4; count of bases not matched to a gene: 5. The CDR3 nucleotides are TGTGCCAGCAGTGCACAGGGGGCGGGCTATGGCTACACCTTC. Residues: CASSAQGAGYGYTF.

The gene calls are TRBV4-3 and TRBJ2-7; 11 bases match TRBD2. Germline assignment: CDR1 LGHNA and CDR2 YSLEER. The CDR3 is 17 amino acids. V trimming: 1 base; J trimming: 2 bases; junction bases outside the gene matches: 7. CDR3 residues: CASSQGLAGLETYEQYF. DNA for the CDR3: TGCGCCAGCAGCCAAGGACTAGCGGGGTTAGAAACCTACGAGCAGTACTTC.

The rearrangement links TRBV18 to TRBJ1-3, with 7 positions matching TRBD1. V trimming: 3 bases; J trimming: 2 bases; junction bases outside the gene matches: 10. CDR1 and CDR2 from the germline V gene are KGHSH and LQKENI. This CDR3 spans 17 amino acids. CDR3: CASSPTTERGPGNTIYF. In nucleotides, the CDR3 is TGTGCCAGCTCACCCACGACAGAGAGGGGGCCTGGAAACACCATATATTTT.

The V call is TRBV29-1, the J call TRBJ1-2; D may be TRBD1 (5 bases). The CDR3 is 12 residues long. CDR1 is SQVTM and CDR2 is ANQGSEA in the germline V gene. Trimming cost V 4 bases and J 7 bases, with 13 bases left between them. The DNA for the CDR3 is TGCAGCGTTGGGCGCAGGGCGAGTGGCTACACCTTC. It translates to CSVGRRASGYTF.

The chain recombines TRBV4-3 with TRBJ2-1, with 10 bases lining up with TRBD2. Germline V gene data show CDR1 as LGHNA and CDR2 as YSLEER. Losses at the gene ends were 3 bases for V and 8 bases for J; bases not matched to a gene: 10. The CDR3 contains 16 residues. CDR3 coding DNA: TGCGCCAGCAGCCATCGAGCGGGAGGGGCGGGGGATGAGCAGTTCTTC. It is translated as CASSHRAGGAGDEQFF.

V usage is TRBV5-6 and J usage is TRBJ2-2; TRBD1 is a possible D gene (5 bases). The CDR3 contains 16 residues. V was shortened by 4 bases and J by 4 bases, with 17 bases between the two germline ends. Germline CDR1 SGHDT, CDR2 YYEEEE. CDR3 sequence reads: CASSPRGRVSTGELFF. CDR3 nucleotide sequence: TGTGCCAGCAGCCCCCGTGGCAGGGTTTCCACCGGGGAGCTGTTTTTT.

The rearrangement links TRBV5-1 to TRBJ1-1, with 9 bases fitting TRBD1. The V gene's germline CDR1 is SGHRS and CDR2 YFSETQ. The CDR3 loop spans 16 amino acids. With V trimmed by 2 bases and J by 4 bases, 9 bases remained unmatched. Here the CDR3 reads CASSLGTGRGGTEAFF. The CDR3 nucleotides read TGCGCCAGCAGCTTAGGGACAGGGAGGGGCGGCACTGAAGCTTTCTTT. Using reference TRBV5-1 and TRBJ1-1 for the parts outside the CDR3, the full variable domain is KAGVTQTPRYLIKTRGQQVTLSCSPISGHRSVSWYQQTPGQGLQFLFEYFSETQRNKGNFPGRFSGRQFSNSRSEMNVSTLELGDSALYLCASSLGTGRGGTEAFFGQGTRLTVV.

The rearrangement joins TRBV19 to TRBJ2-3; 8 bases line up with TRBD2. The CDR3 consists of 14 residues. Germline CDR1 LNHDA, CDR2 SQIVND (reference sequence). Trimming removed 9 bases from V and 0 bases from J; junction bases left unmatched: 5. CDR3 DNA sequence: TGTGCCAGCCGCGGGGGGTTCAGCACAGATACGCAGTATTTT. Its translation: CASRGGFSTDTQYF.

This clone was observed a handful of times. The DNA of the CDR3 is TGCGCCAGCCCTCGGGACAAGGGCAGGGATGGTGGGAACAATCAGCCCCAGCATTTT. As protein: CASPRDKGRDGGNNQPQHF. The chain is built from TRBV23-1 and TRBJ1-5; possibly TRBD1 for D (6 bases). TRBV23-1 has ORF status, its function being uncertain. Trimming shortened V by 8 bases and J by 3 bases, and 29 bases separated the two germline ends. There are 19 residues in the CDR3.

A few counts support this clone. This chain links TRBV5-4 with TRBJ2-1; 12 bases are a match to TRBD1. The V segment lost 4 bases and the J segment 6 bases; nucleotides outside the gene matches: 2. The germline V gene has CDR1 SGHNT and CDR2 YYREEE (reference sequence). The CDR3 consists of 14 residues. CDR3 bases: TGTGCCAGCAGCAGGGACAGGGGGCGCAATGAGCAGTTCTTC. Translating gives CASSRDRGRNEQFF.

The chain couples TRBV9 to TRBJ1-6; D ambiguous. Germline V gene sequence: CDR1 SGDLS, CDR2 YYNGEE. The CDR3 spans 16 residues. V lost 0 bases and J 11 bases, leaving 18 bases between the germline ends. CDR3 region: CASSVGPSGTGAPLHF. The CDR3 DNA reads as TGTGCCAGCAGCGTAGGCCCCTCAGGAACCGGGGCACCCCTCCACTTT.

J is TRBJ2-1 and V is TRBV10-3, with TRBD2 matching over 14 bases. Germline V gives CDR1 ENHRY, CDR2 SYGVKD. The CDR3 covers 16 residues. Trimming removed 0 bases from V and 7 bases from J; junction bases left unmatched: 2. The CDR3 nucleotides read TGTGCCATCAGTGAGTCTGGACTAGCGGGAGGTAATGAGCAGTTCTTC. Protein: CAISESGLAGGNEQFF.

The V call is TRBV6-5, the J call TRBJ1-5; 11 bases match TRBD1. Trimming cost V 6 bases and J 4 bases; bases outside gene matches: 5. The CDR3 runs to 15 residues. The germline V gene encodes CDR1 MNHEY and CDR2 SVGAGI. The CDR3, as DNA: TGTGCCAGCAGCCGAGGGACAGGGGGAAATCAGCCCCAGCATTTT. This codes for CASSRGTGGNQPQHF.

The rearrangement joins TRBV7-8 to TRBJ1-6; weak D call: TRBD1 (5 bases). Germline CDR1 is SGHVS and CDR2 is FQNEAQ. Trimming cost V 6 bases and J 14 bases, with 20 bases left between them. The length of the CDR3 is 14 residues. The CDR3 sequence is CASRAGGNSLSLHF. The CDR3 DNA reads TGTGCCAGCAGGGCCGGGGGGAACTCTTTGTCCCTCCACTTT.

This chain links TRBV9 with TRBJ1-2; D might be TRBD1 (6 bases). The germline CDR1 and CDR2 sequences are SGDLS and YYNGEE. V shed 0 bases and J shed 1 base, with 10 bases lying between them. This CDR3 is 15 amino acids long. The chain's CDR3 is CASSVDGQSNYGYTF. The CDR3 DNA follows: TGTGCCAGCAGCGTAGACGGACAGAGTAACTATGGCTACACCTTC.

This clone has just a few counts. The chain links TRBV5-4 to TRBJ2-1; 7 positions match TRBD2. The V gene end was trimmed by 5 bases and the J gene end by 5 bases; junction bases not matched to a gene: 10. The length of the CDR3 is 15 residues. Germline V gives CDR1 SGHNT, CDR2 YYREEE (reference sequence). The CDR3 DNA follows: TGTGCCAGCAGTCAACGGCGGGACTACGACAATGAGCAGTTCTTC. Translated, it gives CASSQRRDYDNEQFF.

The rearrangement links TRBV5-6 to TRBJ2-2, with a weak D call TRBD2 (7 bases). Germline CDR1 reads SGHDT; CDR2 reads YYEEEE. Trimming left V 4 bases short and J 7 bases short, with 14 bases between. There are 14 residues in the CDR3. The DNA of the CDR3 is TGTGCCAGCAGCCACGGGGGGCAGGGCGGGGAGCTGTTTTTT. Protein sequence: CASSHGGQGGELFF.

CDR3 sequence reads: CASSSGQVGANVLTF. The CDR3, as DNA: TGTGCCAGCAGTTCCGGACAGGTTGGGGCCAACGTCCTGACTTTC. V usage is TRBV6-2 or TRBV6-3 and J usage is TRBJ2-6, with TRBD1 matching over 7 bases. Germline trimming cut 4 bases from V and 3 bases from J; bases unmatched to any gene: 3. The CDR3 totals 15 residues. CDR1 and CDR2 (germline): MNHEY, SVGEGT.

In its sample, this clone was seen once. Other DNA variants within this sample encode the same CDR3. This rearrangement joins TRBV18 to TRBJ2-7; 12 nucleotides match TRBD1. The V and J ends lost 0 bases and 4 bases, in that order; junction bases with no gene match: 1. CDR3 length: 15 residues. The V gene's germline CDR1 is KGHSH and CDR2 LQKENI. CDR3 residues: CASSPPGQGAYEQYF. The CDR3 DNA follows: TGTGCCAGCTCACCACCGGGACAGGGGGCATACGAGCAGTACTTC.